This TCR beta chain derives from a study of Graves' ophthalmopathy and Graves' hyperthyroidism. Study details: Peripheral blood was obtained at first diagnosis, ahead of any treatment.

CDR3 length equals 15 residues. V lost 2 bases and J 4 bases, leaving 14 bases between the germline ends. PBMCs originated in more than 7.5 ml of fresh peripheral blood. This clonotype was observed at least ten times. Its specificity is not known. Study-level findings and limits: Thyroid clonotypes that were expanded above 0.001 frequency mostly also appeared in blood.

RNA transcripts provided the template for amplifying TCR beta CDR3 regions. An initial RT-PCR round employing HTBI primers preceded a second-round multiplex PCR. In TCRdb, the multiplex PCR reads were re-called with MiXCR into one record per CDR3 protein. The sample contains some 350,000 distinct CDR3 sequences, 17% of which appear only once. What was sequenced was peripheral blood. The V and J genes are TRBV12-3 or TRBV12-4 and TRBJ2-5; TRBD2 is a possible D gene (6 bases). The source of this sequence is an adult woman with stable Graves' hyperthyroidism. The CDR3 nucleotides are TGTGCCAGCAGTTTAATATCGGGGGTCTCAGAGACCCAGTACTTC. This gives the protein CASSLISGVSETQYF.